The T cell receptor beta chain described here comes from a study of T cell responses to AZD1222 COVID-19 vaccine. Investigators merged groups given second doses at roughly 4 or roughly 12 weeks. This CDR3 contains 13 residues. Deletions cut 0 bases from V and 7 bases from J, with 7 bases between. CDR1 and CDR2 (germline): LNHNV, YYDKDF (reference sequence). TCRdb keeps only in-frame clones here, not all; method: immunoSEQ multiplex PCR. The table records 150,000 or so clones, more than 75% of them present only once. A remark on this clone: Its antigen is undetermined.

General study points: At baseline, just a handful of AZD1222 recipients tested seropositive. Vaccine-related CD4 TCRs covered spike, predominating at 160-218 and 743-854.

This chain joins TRBV15 and TRBJ1-5, with D hard to call. The starting material was peripheral blood, obtained 28 days after the second AZD1222 dose. This clonotype originated in an adult who received the AZD1222 COVID-19 vaccine. CDR3 sequence: CATSREYGQPQHF. The CDR3 nucleotides read TGTGCCACCAGCAGAGAGTATGGGCAGCCCCAGCATTTT.